This TCR beta chain emerged from a study of blood T cells in healthy people across ages. V lost 4 bases, J lost 1 base, and 11 bases lay in between. Germline V gene lookup returns CDR1 LGHNA and CDR2 YSLEER. This CDR3 spans 15 amino acids. Using a J-beta primer mix together with a sample-barcoded 5' primer, a second PCR was run for roughly 6 to 11 cycles. A single record per CDR3 protein comes from TCRdb applying MiXCR to the 5' RACE reads. The data contain hundreds of thousands of distinct CDR3 sequences, approximately 59% of them singletons. The clonotype comes from a man aged 25 to 40 in good health. The sequencing sample was made of blood. The chain links TRBV4-3 to TRBJ2-4; D gene uncertain. The CDR3 bases are TGCGCCAGCAGCCGCTCTCTGCACGCCAAAAACATTCAGTACTTC. Protein sequence: CASSRSLHAKNIQYF.